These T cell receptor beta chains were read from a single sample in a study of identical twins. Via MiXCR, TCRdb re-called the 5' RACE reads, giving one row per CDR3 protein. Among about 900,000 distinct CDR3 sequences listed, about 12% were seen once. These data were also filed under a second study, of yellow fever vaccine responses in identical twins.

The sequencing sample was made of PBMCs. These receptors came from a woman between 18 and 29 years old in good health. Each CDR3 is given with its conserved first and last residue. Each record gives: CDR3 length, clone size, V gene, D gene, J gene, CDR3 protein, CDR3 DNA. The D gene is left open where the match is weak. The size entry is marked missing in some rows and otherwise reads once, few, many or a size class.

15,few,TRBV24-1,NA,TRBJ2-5,CATSEGGFSQETQYF,TGTGCCACCAGTGAAGGGGGGTTCAGCCAAGAGACCCAGTACTTC
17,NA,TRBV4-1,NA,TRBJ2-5,CASSQVLAALARETQYF,TGCGCCAGCAGCCAAGTTTTGGCGGCGTTGGCTAGGGAGACCCAGTACTTC
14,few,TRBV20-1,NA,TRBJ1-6,CSAPTETGFVPLHF,TGCAGTGCACCGACGGAAACGGGGTTTGTTCCCCTCCACTTT
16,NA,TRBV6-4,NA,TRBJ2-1,CASSDDSSGVSNEQFF,TGTGCCAGCAGTGACGACTCGTCGGGAGTCTCAAATGAGCAGTTCTTC
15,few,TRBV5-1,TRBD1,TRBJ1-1,CASSWSARGSFEAFF,TGCGCCAGCAGCTGGTCCGCCAGGGGGTCGTTTGAAGCTTTCTTT
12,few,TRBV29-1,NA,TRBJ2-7,CSVETNSYEQYF,TGCAGCGTTGAAACCAACTCCTACGAGCAGTACTTC
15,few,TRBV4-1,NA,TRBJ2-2,CASSQETTAPGELFF,TGCGCCAGCAGCCAAGAGACGACAGCCCCCGGGGAGCTGTTTTTT
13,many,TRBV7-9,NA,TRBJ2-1,CASSLSGSGEQFF,TGTGCCAGCAGCTTGAGCGGTTCGGGTGAGCAGTTCTTC
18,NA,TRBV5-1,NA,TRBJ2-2,CASSFRVRLHGDTGELFF,TGCGCCAGCAGCTTCCGGGTTAGACTTCACGGGGACACCGGGGAGCTGTTTTTT
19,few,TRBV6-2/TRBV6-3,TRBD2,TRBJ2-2,CASSSPASGIRRNTGELFF,TGTGCCAGCAGTTCCCCGGCTAGCGGGATCCGAAGGAACACCGGGGAGCTGTTTTTT
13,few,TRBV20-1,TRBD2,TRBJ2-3,CSSTSGNTDTQYF,TGCAGTTCGACTAGCGGTAACACAGATACGCAGTATTTT
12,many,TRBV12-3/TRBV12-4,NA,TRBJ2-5,CASRGNTATQYF,TGTGCCAGCAGGGGTAACACGGCGACCCAGTACTTC
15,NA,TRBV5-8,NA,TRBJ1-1,CASSLVGTTGPEAFF,TGTGCCAGCAGCTTGGTAGGGACGACGGGCCCTGAAGCTTTCTTT
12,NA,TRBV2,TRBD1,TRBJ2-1,CASGQGAFEQFF,TGTGCCAGTGGACAGGGGGCGTTTGAGCAGTTCTTC
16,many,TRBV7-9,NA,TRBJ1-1,CASSSGTGTREAEAFF,TGTGCCAGCAGCTCCGGGACGGGGACCCGGGAGGCTGAAGCTTTCTTT
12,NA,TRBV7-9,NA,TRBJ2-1,CASSLGERQQFF,TGTGCCAGCAGCTTGGGGGAAAGACAGCAGTTCTTC
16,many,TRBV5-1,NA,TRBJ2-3,CASSAVSGFSTDTQYF,TGCGCCAGCAGCGCCGTTTCGGGTTTTAGCACAGATACGCAGTATTTT
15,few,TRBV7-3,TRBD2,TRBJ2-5,CASGELAGGQETQYF,TGTGCCAGCGGGGAACTAGCGGGGGGCCAAGAGACCCAGTACTTC
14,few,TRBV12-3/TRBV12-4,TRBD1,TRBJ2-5,CASSILQGPETQYF,TGTGCCAGCAGTATCCTACAGGGGCCCGAGACCCAGTACTTC
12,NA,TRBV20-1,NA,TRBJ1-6,CSAREQGSPLHF,TGCAGTGCTAGAGAGCAGGGGTCACCCCTCCACTTT
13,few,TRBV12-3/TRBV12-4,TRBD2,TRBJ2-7,CASSFGLAGEQYF,TGTGCCAGCAGTTTCGGACTAGCTGGCGAGCAGTACTTC
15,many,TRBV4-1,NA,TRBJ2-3,CASSQEEPFTDTQYF,TGCGCCAGCAGCCAAGAGGAACCCTTCACAGATACGCAGTATTTT
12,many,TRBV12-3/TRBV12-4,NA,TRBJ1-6,CASSPGDSPLHF,TGTGCCAGCAGCCCGGGAGATTCACCCCTCCACTTT
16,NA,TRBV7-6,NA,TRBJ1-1,CASSSEKGPMNTEAFF,TGTGCCAGCAGCTCAGAGAAAGGACCCATGAACACTGAAGCTTTCTTT
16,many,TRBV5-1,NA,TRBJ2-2,CASSGRIPSNTGELFF,TGCGCCAGCAGCGGTAGAATTCCTTCGAACACCGGGGAGCTGTTTTTT
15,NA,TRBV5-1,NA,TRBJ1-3,CASSLDGSRGNTIYF,TGCGCCAGCAGCTTGGATGGCAGCCGTGGAAACACCATATATTTT
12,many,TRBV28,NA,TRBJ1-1,CASSLGPAEAFF,TGTGCCAGCAGTTTAGGACCTGCAGAAGCTTTCTTT